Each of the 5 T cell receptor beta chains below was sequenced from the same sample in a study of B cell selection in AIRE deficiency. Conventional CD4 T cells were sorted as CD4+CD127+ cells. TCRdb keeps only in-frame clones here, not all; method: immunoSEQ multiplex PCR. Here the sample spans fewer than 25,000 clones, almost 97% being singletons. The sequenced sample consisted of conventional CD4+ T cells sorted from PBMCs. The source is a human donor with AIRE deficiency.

The CDR3 bases are TGTGCCAGTAGTATAGGGGGGCTCTTGAACTATGGCTACACCTTC. This gives the protein CASSIGGLLNYGYTF. The chain is built from TRBV19 and TRBJ1-2; weak D call: TRBD1 (6 bases). The V end lost 1 base, the J end lost 2 bases, and 11 bases lay between the germline ends. The V gene's germline CDR1 is LNHDA and CDR2 SQIVND (reference sequence). CDR3 size: 15 residues.

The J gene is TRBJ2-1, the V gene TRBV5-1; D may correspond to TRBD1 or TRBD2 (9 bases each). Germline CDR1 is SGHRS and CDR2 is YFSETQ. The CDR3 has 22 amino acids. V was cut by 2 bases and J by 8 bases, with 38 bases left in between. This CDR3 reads CASSFPQGAVAGGPRNNHEQFF. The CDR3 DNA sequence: TGCGCCAGCAGCTTCCCACAGGGGGCAGTTGCGGGAGGGCCTAGGAACAATCATGAGCAGTTCTTC.

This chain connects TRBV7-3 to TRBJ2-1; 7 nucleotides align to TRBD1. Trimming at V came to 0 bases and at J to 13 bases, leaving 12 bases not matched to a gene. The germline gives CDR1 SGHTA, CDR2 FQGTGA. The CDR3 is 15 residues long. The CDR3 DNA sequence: TGTGCCAGCAGCTTAACGTTCGGGCCGGGGACAGAACAGTTCTTC. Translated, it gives CASSLTFGPGTEQFF.

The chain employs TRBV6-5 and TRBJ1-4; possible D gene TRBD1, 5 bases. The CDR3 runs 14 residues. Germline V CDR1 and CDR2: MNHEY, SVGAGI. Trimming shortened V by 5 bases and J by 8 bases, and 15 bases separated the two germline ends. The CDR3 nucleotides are TGTGCCAGCAGTCCGGCGGGGCTCGGGGAAAAACTGTTTTTT. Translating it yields CASSPAGLGEKLFF.

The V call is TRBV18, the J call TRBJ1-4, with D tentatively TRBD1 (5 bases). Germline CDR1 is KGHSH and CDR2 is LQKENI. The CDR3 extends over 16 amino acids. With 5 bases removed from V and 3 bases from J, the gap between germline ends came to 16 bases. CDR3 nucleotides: TGTGCCAGCTCAACGACCAAGAAAGGGGCTAATGAAAAACTGTTTTTT. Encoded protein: CASSTTKKGANEKLFF. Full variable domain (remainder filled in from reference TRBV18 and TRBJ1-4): NAGVMQNPRHLVRRRGQEARLRCSPMKGHSHVYWYRQLPEEGLKFMVYLQKENIIDESGMPKERFSAEFPKEGPSILRIQQVVRGDSAAYFCASSTTKKGANEKLFFGSGTQLSVL.